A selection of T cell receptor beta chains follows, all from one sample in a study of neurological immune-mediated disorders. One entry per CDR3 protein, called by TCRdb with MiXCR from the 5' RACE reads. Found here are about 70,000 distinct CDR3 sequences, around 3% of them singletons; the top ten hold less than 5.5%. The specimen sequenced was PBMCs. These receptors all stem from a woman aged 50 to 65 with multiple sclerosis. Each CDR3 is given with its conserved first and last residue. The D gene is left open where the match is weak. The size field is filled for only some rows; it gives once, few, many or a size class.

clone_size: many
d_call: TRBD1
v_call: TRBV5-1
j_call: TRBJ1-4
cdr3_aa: CASSARGRSDEKLFF
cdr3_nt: TGCGCCAGCAGCGCCAGGGGGCGGTCGGATGAAAAACTGTTTTTT

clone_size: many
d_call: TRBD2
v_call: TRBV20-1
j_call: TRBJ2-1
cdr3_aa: CSASPPTGLPSHEQFF
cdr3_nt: TGCAGTGCTAGCCCCCCAACGGGACTACCGTCCCATGAGCAGTTCTTC

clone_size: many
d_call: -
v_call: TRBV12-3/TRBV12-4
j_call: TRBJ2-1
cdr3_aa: CASSPDILRNEQFF
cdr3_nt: TGTGCCAGCAGTCCGGACATCCTGAGGAATGAGCAGTTCTTC

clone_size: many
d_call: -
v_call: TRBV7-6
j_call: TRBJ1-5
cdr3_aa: CASSSDSYQPQHF
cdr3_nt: TGTGCCAGCAGCTCCGACAGTTATCAGCCCCAGCATTTT

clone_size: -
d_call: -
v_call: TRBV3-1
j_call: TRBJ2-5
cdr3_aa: CASSPLDGVQETQYF
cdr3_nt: TGTGCCAGCAGTCCCCTCGACGGGGTCCAAGAGACCCAGTACTTC

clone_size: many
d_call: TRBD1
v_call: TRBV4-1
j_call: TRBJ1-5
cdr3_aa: CASSQDWAGGYQPQHF
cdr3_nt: TGCGCCAGCAGCCAAGATTGGGCAGGGGGCTATCAGCCCCAGCATTTT

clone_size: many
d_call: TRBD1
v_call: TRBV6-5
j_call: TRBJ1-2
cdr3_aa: CASSYSGGRQGEGYTF
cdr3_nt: TGTGCCAGCAGTTACTCGGGGGGGAGACAGGGGGAAGGCTACACCTTC

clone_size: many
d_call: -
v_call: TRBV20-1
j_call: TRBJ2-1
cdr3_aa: CSASPAGQIGNEQFF
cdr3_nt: TGCAGTGCTAGTCCCGCGGGCCAGATCGGGAATGAGCAGTTCTTC

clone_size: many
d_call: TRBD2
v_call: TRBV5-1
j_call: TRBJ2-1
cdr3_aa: CASRSSPGGEQFF
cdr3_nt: TGCGCCAGCAGGTCGAGTCCCGGGGGGGAGCAGTTCTTC

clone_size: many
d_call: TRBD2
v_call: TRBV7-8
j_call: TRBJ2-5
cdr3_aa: CASSQVSGGVQETQYF
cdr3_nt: TGTGCCAGCAGCCAAGTCAGCGGGGGGGTCCAAGAGACCCAGTACTTC

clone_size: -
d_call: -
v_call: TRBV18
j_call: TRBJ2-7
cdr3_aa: CASSPSTSFDEQYF
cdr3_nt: TGTGCCAGCTCACCGTCGACTTCGTTTGACGAGCAGTACTTC

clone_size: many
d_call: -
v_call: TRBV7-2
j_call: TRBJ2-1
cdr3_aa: CASTPRGDEQFF
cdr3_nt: TGTGCCAGCACCCCCAGGGGGGATGAGCAGTTCTTC

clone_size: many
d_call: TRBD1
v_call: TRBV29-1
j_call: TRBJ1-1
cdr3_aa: CSARQGGGTEAFF
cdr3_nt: TGCAGCGCACGACAGGGCGGAGGCACTGAAGCTTTCTTT

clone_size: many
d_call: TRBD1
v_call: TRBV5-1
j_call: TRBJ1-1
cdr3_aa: CASSLAGQVGTEAFF
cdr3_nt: TGCGCCAGCAGCTTGGCGGGACAGGTCGGCACTGAAGCTTTCTTT

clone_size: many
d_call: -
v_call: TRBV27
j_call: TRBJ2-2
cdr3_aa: CASSFGPAGGTSNTGELFF
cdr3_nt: TGTGCCAGCAGTTTCGGCCCTGCTGGGGGTACTTCGAACACCGGGGAGCTGTTTTTT

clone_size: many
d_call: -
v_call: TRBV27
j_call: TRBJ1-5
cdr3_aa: CASRQWENQPQHF
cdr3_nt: TGTGCCAGCAGGCAATGGGAGAATCAGCCCCAGCATTTT

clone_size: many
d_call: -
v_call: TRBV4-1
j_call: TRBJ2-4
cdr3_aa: CASSQAHRIKNIQYF
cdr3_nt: TGCGCCAGCAGCCAAGCACATAGGATTAAAAACATTCAGTACTTC

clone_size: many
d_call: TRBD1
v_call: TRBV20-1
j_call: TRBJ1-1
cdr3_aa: CSARGQGGSWGTEAFF
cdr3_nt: TGCAGTGCTAGGGGACAGGGTGGTTCATGGGGCACTGAAGCTTTCTTT

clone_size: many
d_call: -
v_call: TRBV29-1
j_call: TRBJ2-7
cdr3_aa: CSVSSGASYEQYF
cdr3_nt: TGCAGCGTTTCGTCAGGCGCCTCCTACGAGCAGTACTTC

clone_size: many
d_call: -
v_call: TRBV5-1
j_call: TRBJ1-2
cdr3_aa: CASSLDGTGLIGYTF
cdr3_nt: TGCGCCAGCAGCTTGGACGGAACGGGGCTTATTGGCTACACCTTC

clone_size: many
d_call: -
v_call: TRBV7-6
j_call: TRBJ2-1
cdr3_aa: CASSAARALYNEQFF
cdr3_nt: TGTGCCAGCAGCGCCGCCAGGGCTCTTTACAATGAGCAGTTCTTC

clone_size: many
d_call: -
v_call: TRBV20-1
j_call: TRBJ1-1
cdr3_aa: CSARVQRWNAFF
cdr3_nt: TGCAGTGCTAGAGTCCAGCGGTGGAATGCTTTCTTT

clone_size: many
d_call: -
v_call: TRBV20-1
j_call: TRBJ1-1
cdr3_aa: CSARDPKGTTEAFF
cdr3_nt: TGCAGTGCTAGAGACCCTAAGGGAACCACTGAAGCTTTCTTT

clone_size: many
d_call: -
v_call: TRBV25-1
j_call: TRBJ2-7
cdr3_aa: CASSESGVKSKSSYEQYF
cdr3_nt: TGTGCCAGCAGTGAATCGGGGGTTAAGTCTAAGAGCTCCTACGAGCAGTACTTC

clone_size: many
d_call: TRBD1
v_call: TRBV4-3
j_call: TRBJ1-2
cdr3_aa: CASSQLAGGDGYTF
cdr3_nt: TGCGCCAGCAGCCAATTAGCAGGGGGCGACGGCTACACCTTC

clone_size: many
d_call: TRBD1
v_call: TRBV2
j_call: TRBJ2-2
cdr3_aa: CASSRDRLGGELFF
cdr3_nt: TGTGCCAGCAGTCGGGACAGGCTCGGCGGGGAGCTGTTTTTT

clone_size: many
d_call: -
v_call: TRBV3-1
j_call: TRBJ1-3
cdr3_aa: CASSQVGTGNTIYF
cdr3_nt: TGTGCCAGCAGCCAAGTGGGAACTGGAAACACCATATATTTT

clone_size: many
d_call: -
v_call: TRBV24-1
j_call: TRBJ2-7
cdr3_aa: CATSDFRDTYEQYF
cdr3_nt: TGTGCCACCAGTGATTTCCGGGACACCTACGAGCAGTACTTC

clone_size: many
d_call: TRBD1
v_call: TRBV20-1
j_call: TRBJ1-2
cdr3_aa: CSAATGFYGYTF
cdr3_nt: TGCAGTGCTGCGACAGGGTTCTATGGCTACACCTTC

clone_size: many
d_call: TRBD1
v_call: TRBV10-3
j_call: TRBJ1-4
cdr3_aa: CAIRKDRTNEKLFF
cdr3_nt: TGTGCCATCAGGAAGGACAGGACTAATGAAAAACTGTTTTTT

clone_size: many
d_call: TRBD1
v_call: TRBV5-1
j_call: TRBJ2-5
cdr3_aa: CASSSTGKETQYF
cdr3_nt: TGCGCCAGCAGCTCGACAGGGAAAGAGACCCAGTACTTC

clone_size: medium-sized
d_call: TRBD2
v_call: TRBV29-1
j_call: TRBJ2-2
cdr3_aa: CSGRLAGDTGELFF
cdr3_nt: TGCAGCGGGAGACTAGCGGGGGACACCGGGGAGCTGTTTTTT

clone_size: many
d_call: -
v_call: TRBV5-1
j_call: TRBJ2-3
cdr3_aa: CASSLGAAITDTQYF
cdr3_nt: TGCGCCAGCAGCTTGGGGGCAGCTATCACAGATACGCAGTATTTT

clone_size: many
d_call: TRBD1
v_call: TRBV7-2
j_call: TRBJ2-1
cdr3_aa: CASSSEGQGYYNEQFF
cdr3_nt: TGTGCCAGCAGCTCTGAGGGACAGGGCTACTACAATGAGCAGTTCTTC

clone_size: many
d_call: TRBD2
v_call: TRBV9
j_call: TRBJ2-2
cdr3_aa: CASSVALGLQNTGELFF
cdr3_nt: TGTGCCAGCAGCGTAGCCCTGGGACTACAGAACACCGGGGAGCTGTTTTTT

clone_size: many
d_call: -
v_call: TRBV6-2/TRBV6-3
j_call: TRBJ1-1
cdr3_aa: CASPLRGQDTEAFF
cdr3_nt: TGTGCCAGCCCCCTTAGGGGCCAAGACACTGAAGCTTTCTTT

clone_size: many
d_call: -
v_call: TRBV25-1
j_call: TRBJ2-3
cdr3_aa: CASSEPLTDTQYF
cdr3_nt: TGTGCCAGCAGTGAACCGCTCACAGATACGCAGTATTTT

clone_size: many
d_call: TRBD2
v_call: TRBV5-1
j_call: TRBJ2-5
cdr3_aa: CASSLYREGPETQYF
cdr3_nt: TGCGCCAGCAGCTTGTATAGGGAGGGCCCAGAGACCCAGTACTTC

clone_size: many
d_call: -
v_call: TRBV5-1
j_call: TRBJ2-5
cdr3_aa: CASSLHSQETQYF
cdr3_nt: TGCGCCAGCAGCTTGCATAGTCAAGAGACCCAGTACTTC

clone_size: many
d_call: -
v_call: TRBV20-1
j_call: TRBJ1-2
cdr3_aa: CSARDGGEQDYGYTF
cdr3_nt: TGCAGTGCTAGAGACGGAGGGGAGCAGGACTATGGCTACACCTTC

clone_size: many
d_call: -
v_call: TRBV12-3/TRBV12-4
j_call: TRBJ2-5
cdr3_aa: CASRRDLAGETQYF
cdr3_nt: TGTGCCAGCAGGAGGGACCTGGCAGGAGAGACCCAGTACTTC

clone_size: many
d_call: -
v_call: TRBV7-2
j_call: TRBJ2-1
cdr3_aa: CASSWGTAKYNEQFF
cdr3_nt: TGTGCCAGCAGCTGGGGGACTGCAAAGTACAATGAGCAGTTCTTC

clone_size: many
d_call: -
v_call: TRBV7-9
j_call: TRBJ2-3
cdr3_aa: CASYMLALKDTQYF
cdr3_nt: TGTGCCAGCTACATGCTAGCTCTCAAAGATACGCAGTATTTT

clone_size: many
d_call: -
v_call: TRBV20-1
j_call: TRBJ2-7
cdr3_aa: CSARGLPYEQYF
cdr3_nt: TGCAGTGCACGGGGACTTCCCTACGAGCAGTACTTC

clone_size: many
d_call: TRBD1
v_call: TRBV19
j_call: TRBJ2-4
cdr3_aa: CASRDRGNIQYF
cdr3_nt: TGTGCCAGTAGGGACAGGGGAAACATTCAGTACTTC